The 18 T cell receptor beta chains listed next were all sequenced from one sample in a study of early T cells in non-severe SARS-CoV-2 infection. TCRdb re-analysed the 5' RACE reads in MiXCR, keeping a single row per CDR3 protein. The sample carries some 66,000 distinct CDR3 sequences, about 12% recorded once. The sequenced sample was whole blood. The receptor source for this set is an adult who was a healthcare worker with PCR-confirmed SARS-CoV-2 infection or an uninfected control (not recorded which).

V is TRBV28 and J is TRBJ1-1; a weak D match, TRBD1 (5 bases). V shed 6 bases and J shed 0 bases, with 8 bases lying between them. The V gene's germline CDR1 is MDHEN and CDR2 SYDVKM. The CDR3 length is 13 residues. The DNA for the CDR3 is TGTGCCAGCAGGGGACGGATGAACACTGAAGCTTTCTTT. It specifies CASRGRMNTEAFF. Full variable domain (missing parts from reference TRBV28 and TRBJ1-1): DVKVTQSSRYLVKRTGEKVFLECVQDMDHENMFWYRQDPGLGLRLIYFSYDVKMKEKGDIPEGYSVSREKKERFSLILESASTNQTSMYLCASRGRMNTEAFFGQGTRLTVV.

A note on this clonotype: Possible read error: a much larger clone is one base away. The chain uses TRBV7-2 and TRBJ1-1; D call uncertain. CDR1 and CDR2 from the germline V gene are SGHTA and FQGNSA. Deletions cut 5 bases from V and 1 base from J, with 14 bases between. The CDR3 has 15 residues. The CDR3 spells CASSHSAVSNTEAFF. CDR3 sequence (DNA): TGTGCCAGCAGCCACTCGGCAGTTTCGAACACTGAAGCTTTCTTT.

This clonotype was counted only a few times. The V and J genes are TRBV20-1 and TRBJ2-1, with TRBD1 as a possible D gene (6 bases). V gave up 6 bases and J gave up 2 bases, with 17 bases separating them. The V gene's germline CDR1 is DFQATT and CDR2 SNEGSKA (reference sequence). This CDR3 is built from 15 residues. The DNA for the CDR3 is TGCAGTGCCGAAACAGGGAAGGACGCCTACAATGAGCAGTTCTTC. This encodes CSAETGKDAYNEQFF.

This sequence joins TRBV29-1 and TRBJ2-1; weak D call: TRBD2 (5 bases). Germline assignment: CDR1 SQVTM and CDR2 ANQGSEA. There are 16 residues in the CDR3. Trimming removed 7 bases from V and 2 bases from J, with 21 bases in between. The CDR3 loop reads CSATWRGGQAYNEQFF. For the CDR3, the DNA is TGCAGCGCAACCTGGCGCGGAGGCCAAGCCTACAATGAGCAGTTCTTC.

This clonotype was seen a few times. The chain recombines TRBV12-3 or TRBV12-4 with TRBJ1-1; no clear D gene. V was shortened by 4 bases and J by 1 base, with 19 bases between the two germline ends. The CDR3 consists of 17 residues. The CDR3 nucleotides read TGTGCCAGCAGTTCGCGTCTCGCAGGCAAAGGGAACACTGAAGCTTTCTTT. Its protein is CASSSRLAGKGNTEAFF.

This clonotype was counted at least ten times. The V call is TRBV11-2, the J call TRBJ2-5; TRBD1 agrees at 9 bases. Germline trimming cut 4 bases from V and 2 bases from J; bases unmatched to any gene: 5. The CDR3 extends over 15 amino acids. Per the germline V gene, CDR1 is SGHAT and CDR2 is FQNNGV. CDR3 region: CASSYGTGRQETQYF. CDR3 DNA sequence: TGTGCCAGCAGCTACGGGACAGGGCGACAAGAGACCCAGTACTTC.

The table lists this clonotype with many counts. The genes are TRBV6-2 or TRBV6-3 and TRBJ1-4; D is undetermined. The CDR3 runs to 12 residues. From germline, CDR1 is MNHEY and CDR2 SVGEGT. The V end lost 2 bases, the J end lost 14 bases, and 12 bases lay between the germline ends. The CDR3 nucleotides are TGTGCCAGCAGTTACCCCGGACCGGGGCTGTTTTTT. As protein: CASSYPGPGLFF.

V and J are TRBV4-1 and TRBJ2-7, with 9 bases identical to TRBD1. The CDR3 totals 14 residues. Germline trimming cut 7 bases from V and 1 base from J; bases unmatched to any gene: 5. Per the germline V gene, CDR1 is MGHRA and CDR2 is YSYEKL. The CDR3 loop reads CASKPGQGSYEQYF. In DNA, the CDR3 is TGCGCCAGCAAACCGGGACAGGGATCCTACGAGCAGTACTTC.

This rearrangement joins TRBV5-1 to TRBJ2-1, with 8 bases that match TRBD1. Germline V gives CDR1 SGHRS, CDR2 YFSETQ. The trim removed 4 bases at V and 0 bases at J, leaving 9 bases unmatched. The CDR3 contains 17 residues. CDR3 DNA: TGCGCCAGCAGCATTGAAGGGACAGGACGCTCCTACAATGAGCAGTTCTTC. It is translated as CASSIEGTGRSYNEQFF.

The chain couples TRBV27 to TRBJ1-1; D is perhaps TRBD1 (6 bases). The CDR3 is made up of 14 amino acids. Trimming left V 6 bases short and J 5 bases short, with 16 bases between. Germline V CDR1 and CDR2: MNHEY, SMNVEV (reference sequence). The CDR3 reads CASRGQGKRTEAFF. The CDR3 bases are TGTGCCAGCAGGGGCCAGGGGAAGAGAACTGAAGCTTTCTTT.

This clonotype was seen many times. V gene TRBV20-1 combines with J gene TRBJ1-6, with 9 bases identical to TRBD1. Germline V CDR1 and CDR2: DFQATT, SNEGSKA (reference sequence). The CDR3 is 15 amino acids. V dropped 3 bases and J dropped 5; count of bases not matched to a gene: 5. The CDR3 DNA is TGCAGTGCTAGGAGGGACAGGGCTCATAATTCACCCCTCCACTTT. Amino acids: CSARRDRAHNSPLHF.

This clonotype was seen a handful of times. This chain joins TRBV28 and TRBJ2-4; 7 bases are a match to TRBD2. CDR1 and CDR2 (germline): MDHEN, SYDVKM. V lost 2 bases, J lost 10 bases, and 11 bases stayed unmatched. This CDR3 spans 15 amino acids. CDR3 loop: CASSLPRLAGWIQYF. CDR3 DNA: TGTGCCAGCAGTTTACCCAGACTAGCAGGCTGGATTCAGTACTTC.

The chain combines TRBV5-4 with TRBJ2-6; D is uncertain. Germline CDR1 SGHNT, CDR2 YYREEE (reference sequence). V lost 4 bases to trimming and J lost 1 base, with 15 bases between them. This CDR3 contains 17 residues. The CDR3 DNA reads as TGTGCCAGCAGCCCCCCATCAGGCGCTTCTGGGGCCAACGTCCTGACTTTC. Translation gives CASSPPSGASGANVLTF.

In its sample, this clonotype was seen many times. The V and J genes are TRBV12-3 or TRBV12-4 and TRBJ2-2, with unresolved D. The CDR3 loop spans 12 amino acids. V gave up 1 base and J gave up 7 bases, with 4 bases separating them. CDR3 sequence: CASSLVLGELFF. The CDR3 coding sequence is TGTGCCAGCAGTTTAGTCCTCGGGGAGCTGTTTTTT.

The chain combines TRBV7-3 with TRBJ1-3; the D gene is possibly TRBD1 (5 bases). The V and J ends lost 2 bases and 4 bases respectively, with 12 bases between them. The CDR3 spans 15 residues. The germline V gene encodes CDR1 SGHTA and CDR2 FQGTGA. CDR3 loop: CASSLHGGAGNTIYF. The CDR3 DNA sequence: TGTGCCAGCAGCTTACACGGGGGTGCCGGAAACACCATATATTTT.

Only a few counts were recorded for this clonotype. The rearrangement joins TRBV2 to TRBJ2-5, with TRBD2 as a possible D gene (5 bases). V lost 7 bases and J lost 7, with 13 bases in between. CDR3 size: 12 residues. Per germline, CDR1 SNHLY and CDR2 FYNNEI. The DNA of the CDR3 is TGTGCCAGCATGGAGCAGGCGGGGACCCAGTACTTC. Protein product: CASMEQAGTQYF.

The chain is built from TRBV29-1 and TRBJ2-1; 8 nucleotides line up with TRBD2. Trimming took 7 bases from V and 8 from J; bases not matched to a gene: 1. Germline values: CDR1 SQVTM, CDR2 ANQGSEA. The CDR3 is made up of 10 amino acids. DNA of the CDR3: TGCAGCGCCGGGAGGGATGAGCAGTTCTTC. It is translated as CSAGRDEQFF.

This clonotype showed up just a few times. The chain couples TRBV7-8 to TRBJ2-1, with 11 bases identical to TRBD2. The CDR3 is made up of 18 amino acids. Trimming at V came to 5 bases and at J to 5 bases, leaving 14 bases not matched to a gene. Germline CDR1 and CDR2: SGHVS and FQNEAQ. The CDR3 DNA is TGTGCCAGCAGCCCCCGACGGCCCGGGACTAGCGGAAACAATGAGCAGTTCTTC. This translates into CASSPRRPGTSGNNEQFF.